The source of this TCR beta chain is a study of early T cells in non-severe SARS-CoV-2 infection. Study-wide background: Unsorted whole blood bulk RNA was sequenced, with unpaired chains.

Study-wide findings and caveats: There was a bias toward anti-spike CD8 responses in VDJdb matching, which missed private and CD4 specificities.

The table lists this clonotype with a few counts. Its specificity is not known. The library protocol tagged individual cDNA molecules with unique molecular identifiers. TCRdb re-analysed the 5' RACE reads in MiXCR, keeping a single row per CDR3 protein. The data contain 30,000 to 40,000 distinct CDR3 sequences, more than 5% of them singletons. The length of the CDR3 is 14 residues. Per the germline V gene, CDR1 is MNHEY and CDR2 is SVGEGT. Trimming took 5 bases from V and 3 from J, leaving 13 bases between them. Sample: whole blood. This TCR was recovered from an adult who was a healthcare worker with PCR-confirmed SARS-CoV-2 infection or an uninfected control (not recorded which). The chain employs TRBV6-2 or TRBV6-3 and TRBJ1-1; perhaps TRBD1 as D (6 bases). This chain's CDR3 is CASSRADRYTEAFF. The CDR3 DNA is TGTGCCAGCAGTCGGGCGGACAGATACACTGAAGCTTTCTTT.